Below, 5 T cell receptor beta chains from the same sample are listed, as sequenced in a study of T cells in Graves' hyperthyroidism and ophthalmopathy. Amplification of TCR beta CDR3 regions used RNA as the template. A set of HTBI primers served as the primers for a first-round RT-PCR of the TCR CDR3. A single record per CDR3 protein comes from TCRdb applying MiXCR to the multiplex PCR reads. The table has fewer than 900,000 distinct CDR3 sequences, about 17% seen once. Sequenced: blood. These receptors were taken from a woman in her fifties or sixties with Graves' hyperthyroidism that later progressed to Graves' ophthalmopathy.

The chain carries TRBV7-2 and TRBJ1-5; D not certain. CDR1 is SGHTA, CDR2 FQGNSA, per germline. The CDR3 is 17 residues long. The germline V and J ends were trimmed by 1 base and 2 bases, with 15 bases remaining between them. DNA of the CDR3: TGTGCCAGCAGCTTAGACTGGACCGCTGTGGGCAATCAGCCCCAGCATTTT. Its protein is CASSLDWTAVGNQPQHF.

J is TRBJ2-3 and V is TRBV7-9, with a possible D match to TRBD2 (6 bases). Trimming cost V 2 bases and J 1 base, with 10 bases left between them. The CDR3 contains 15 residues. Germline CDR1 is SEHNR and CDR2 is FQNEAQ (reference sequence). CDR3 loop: CASSLWSSGTDTQYF. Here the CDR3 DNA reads TGTGCCAGCAGCTTATGGTCTAGCGGCACAGATACGCAGTATTTT. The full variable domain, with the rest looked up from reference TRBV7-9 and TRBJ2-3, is DTGVSQNPRHKITKRGQNVTFRCDPISEHNRLYWYRQTLGQGPEFLTYFQNEAQLEKSRLLSDRFSAERPKGSFSTLEIQRTEQGDSAMYLCASSLWSSGTDTQYFGPGTRLTVL.

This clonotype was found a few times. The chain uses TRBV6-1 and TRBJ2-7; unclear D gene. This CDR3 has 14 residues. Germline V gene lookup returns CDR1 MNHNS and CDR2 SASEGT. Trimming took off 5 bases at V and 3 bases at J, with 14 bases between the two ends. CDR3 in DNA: TGTGCCAGCAGTCCCATTGGGCAAGTCTACGAGCAGTACTTC. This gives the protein CASSPIGQVYEQYF.

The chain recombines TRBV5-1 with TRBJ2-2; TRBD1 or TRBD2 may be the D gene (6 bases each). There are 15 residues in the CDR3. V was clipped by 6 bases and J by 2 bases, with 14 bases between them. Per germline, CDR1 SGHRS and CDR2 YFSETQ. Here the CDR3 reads CASKQGGTNTGELFF. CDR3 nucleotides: TGCGCCAGCAAGCAAGGGGGGACCAACACCGGGGAGCTGTTTTTT.

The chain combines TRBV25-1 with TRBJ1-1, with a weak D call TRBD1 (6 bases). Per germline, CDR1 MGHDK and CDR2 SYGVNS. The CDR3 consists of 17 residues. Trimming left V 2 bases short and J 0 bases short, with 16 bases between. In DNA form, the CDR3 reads TGTGCCAGCAGTGAAATTTCACGAGGGGGAATGAACACTGAAGCTTTCTTT. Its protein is CASSEISRGGMNTEAFF.